This T cell receptor (beta chain) was captured by sequencing in a study of blood T cell repertoires in COVID-19. The overall study: Some COVID-19 samples were acute and others convalescent; all came from the United States, Italy and Spain.

TCRdb keeps only in-frame clones here, not all; method: immunoSEQ multiplex PCR. The table records 140,000 to 150,000 clones, 88% of them present only once. The germline gives CDR1 KGHDR, CDR2 SFDVKD. This CDR3 spans 15 amino acids. Trimming pared 3 bases from V and 4 bases from J, leaving 13 bases between. The chain carries TRBV24-1 and TRBJ2-3; perhaps TRBD1 as D (6 bases). The TCR originated in a human donor with COVID-19, enrolled during active disease. The donor label of this sample is uncertain. The specimen was peripheral blood. CDR3 nucleotide sequence: TGTGCCACCAGTGATCCCCTCCAGGGGCCAGATACGCAGTATTTT. Amino acids: CATSDPLQGPDTQYF.